The present TCR beta chain was sequenced within a study of cytomegalovirus exposure and HLA in healthy donors. This CDR3 is 13 amino acids long. V gave up 3 bases and J gave up 5 bases, with 10 bases separating them. Germline CDR1 reads LNHDA; CDR2 reads SQIVND (reference sequence). A multiplex PCR was run with 60 Vbeta primers and 13 Jbeta primers. The assay was immunoSEQ multiplex PCR, and TCRdb's table has in-frame clones only and misses some. The repertoire holds more than 140,000 clones, approximately 82% seen once, with 3.2% in the top ten. The chain uses TRBV19 and TRBJ1-1, with unresolved D. This TCR derives from a man between 18 and 29 years old in good health and CMV-seropositive. Sequences were obtained from PBMCs. CDR3 sequence: CASSMYGGTEAFF. The CDR3 region has the DNA TGTGCCAGTAGTATGTACGGAGGAACTGAAGCTTTCTTT.